These 9 T cell receptor beta chains were sequenced from one sample in a study of blood T cell repertoires in COVID-19. Sequencing was performed with immunoSEQ multiplex PCR; in TCRdb, only in-frame clones are kept and a portion is missing. This table has 120,000 or so clones, around 80% appearing once. Sequenced material: peripheral blood. The receptor source for this set is a man aged 55-75 years with active or convalescent COVID-19.

The chain joins TRBV7-9 to TRBJ2-3; 8 bases line up with TRBD2. The CDR3 extends over 16 amino acids. CDR1 and CDR2 (germline): SEHNR, FQNEAQ (reference sequence). V dropped 5 bases and J dropped 3; count of bases not matched to a gene: 10. The CDR3: CASSRSSGSWTDTQYF. CDR3 nucleotides: TGTGCCAGCAGCCGATCCAGCGGGAGTTGGACAGATACGCAGTATTTT.

CDR3 nucleotide sequence: TGCGCCAGCAGCCAAGACGGCGGTCGGCCAGATTATTATGGCTACACCTTC. This codes for CASSQDGGRPDYYGYTF. The genes are TRBV4-3 and TRBJ1-2; D gene unclear. This CDR3 has 17 residues. Trimming left V 0 bases short and J 5 bases short, with 19 bases between. Per germline, CDR1 LGHNA and CDR2 YSLEER.

The CDR3 loop reads CATSISRGIGEQYF. The CDR3 nucleotides read TGTGCCACCTCTATAAGCAGGGGGATTGGCGAGCAGTACTTC. This chain joins TRBV15 and TRBJ2-7; TRBD1 matches 7 bases. V was clipped by 8 bases and J by 6 bases; unmatched bases: 13. The germline gives CDR1 LNHNV, CDR2 YYDKDF (reference sequence). The CDR3 spans 14 residues. Supplemented by reference TRBV15 and TRBJ2-7, the full variable domain reads DAMVIQNPRYQVTQFGKPVTLSCSQTLNHNVMYWYQQKSSQAPKLLFHYYDKDFNNEADTPDNFQSRRPNTSFCFLDIRSPGLGDTAMYLCATSISRGIGEQYFGPGTRLTVT.

The rearrangement uses TRBV10-2 and TRBJ2-7; the D gene is possibly TRBD1 (6 bases). Germline CDR1 and CDR2: WSHSY and SAAADI. This CDR3 contains 13 residues. V was clipped by 3 bases and J by 3 bases, with 9 bases between them. Here the CDR3 DNA reads TGCGCCAGCAGTGAAAACAGGGTCTACGAGCAGTACTTC. Translating it yields CASSENRVYEQYF.

This clone was counted between two and nine times. The chain combines TRBV5-1 with TRBJ1-1, with D perhaps TRBD1 (5 bases). V lost 1 base to trimming and J lost 3 bases, with 10 bases between them. Per germline, CDR1 SGHRS and CDR2 YFSETQ. There are 14 residues in the CDR3. The CDR3 DNA reads as TGCGCCAGCAGCTTGAAAGGCAGGGACACTGAAGCTTTCTTT. Translating it yields CASSLKGRDTEAFF.

The V and J genes are TRBV27 and TRBJ1-6; 8 nucleotides align to TRBD1. The CDR3 is 15 residues long. Trimming removed 4 bases from V and 3 bases from J; junction bases left unmatched: 2. CDR1 is MNHEY, CDR2 SMNVEV, per germline (reference sequence). The CDR3 region is CASSSDRGYNSPLHF. Written as DNA, the CDR3 is TGTGCCAGCAGTTCCGACAGGGGCTATAATTCACCCCTCCACTTT.

The gene calls are TRBV29-1 and TRBJ1-2, with D perhaps matching TRBD1 (5 bases). Germline values: CDR1 SQVTM, CDR2 ANQGSEA. The germline V and J ends were trimmed by 3 bases and 4 bases, with 9 bases remaining between them. This CDR3 is built from 12 residues. The CDR3 is CSVDRQFYGYTF. In DNA, the CDR3 is TGCAGCGTTGACCGACAGTTCTATGGCTACACCTTC.

V and J are TRBV7-9 and TRBJ2-2, with D uncertain. This CDR3 is built from 16 residues. The germline V and J ends were trimmed by 5 bases and 4 bases, with 17 bases remaining between them. The germline V gene encodes CDR1 SEHNR and CDR2 FQNEAQ (reference sequence). CDR3 in amino acids: CASSHPPAGFTGELFF. The DNA of the CDR3 is TGTGCCAGCAGCCATCCCCCGGCAGGCTTCACCGGGGAGCTGTTTTTT.

V and J are TRBV3-1 (or the pseudogene TRBV3-2) and TRBJ2-5, with D possibly TRBD2 on 7 matching bases. Trimming took 4 bases from V and 5 from J, leaving 14 bases between them. The germline V gene encodes CDR1 LGHDT and CDR2 YNNKEL (reference sequence). The CDR3 has 14 amino acids. CDR3 region: CASSLGGGLETQYF. In DNA, the CDR3 is TGTGCCAGCAGCCTAGGGGGGGGGCTGGAGACCCAGTACTTC.